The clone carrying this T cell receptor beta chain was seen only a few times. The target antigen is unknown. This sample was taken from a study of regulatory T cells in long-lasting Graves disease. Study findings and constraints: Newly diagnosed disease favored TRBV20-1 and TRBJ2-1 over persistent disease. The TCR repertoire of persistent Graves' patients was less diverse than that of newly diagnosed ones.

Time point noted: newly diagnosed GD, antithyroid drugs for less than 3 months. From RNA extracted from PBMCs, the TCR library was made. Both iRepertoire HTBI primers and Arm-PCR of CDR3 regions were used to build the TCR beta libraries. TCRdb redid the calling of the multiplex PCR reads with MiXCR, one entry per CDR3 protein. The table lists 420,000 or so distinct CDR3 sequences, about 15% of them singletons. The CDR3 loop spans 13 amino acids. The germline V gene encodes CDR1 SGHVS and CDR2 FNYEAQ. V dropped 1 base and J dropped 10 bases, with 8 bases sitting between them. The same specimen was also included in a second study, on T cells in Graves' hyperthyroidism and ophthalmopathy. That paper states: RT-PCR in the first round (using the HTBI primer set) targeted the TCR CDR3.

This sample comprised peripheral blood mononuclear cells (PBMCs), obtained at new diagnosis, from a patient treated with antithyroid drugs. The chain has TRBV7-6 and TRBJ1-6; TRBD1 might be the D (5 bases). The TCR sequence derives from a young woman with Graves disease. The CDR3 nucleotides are TGTGCCAGCAGCTTAGGGGGCAGGTCACCCCTCCACTTT. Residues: CASSLGGRSPLHF.